This T cell receptor beta chain derives from a study of T cells in Graves' hyperthyroidism and ophthalmopathy. General study points: Stable hyperthyroidism was told apart from ophthalmopathy by a model built on 13 V-J features.

This clonotype was counted only a few times. Its antigen is still unknown. RNA transcripts served as the template for amplifying TCR beta CDR3 regions. Using the HTBI primer set, a first-round RT-PCR was run on the TCR CDR3. TCRdb re-called the multiplex PCR reads through MiXCR, storing one row per CDR3 protein. The sample contains around 530,000 distinct CDR3 sequences, about 15% of which appear only once. This CDR3 has 15 amino acids. From germline, CDR1 is SGHVS and CDR2 FNYEAQ. After removal of 6 bases from V and 5 bases from J, the junction contained 12 bases not matched to a gene. The authors obtained PBMCs from 9 to 10 ml of fresh peripheral blood.

Sequencing was done on a sample of blood. This sequence originates from a woman between 18 and 30 years old with Graves' ophthalmopathy. The chain is built from TRBV7-6 and TRBJ1-1, with 7 bases aligning to TRBD1. The CDR3 loop is CASRNGTGDGTEAFF. The CDR3 DNA follows: TGTGCCAGCAGAAACGGTACAGGGGACGGAACTGAAGCTTTCTTT.